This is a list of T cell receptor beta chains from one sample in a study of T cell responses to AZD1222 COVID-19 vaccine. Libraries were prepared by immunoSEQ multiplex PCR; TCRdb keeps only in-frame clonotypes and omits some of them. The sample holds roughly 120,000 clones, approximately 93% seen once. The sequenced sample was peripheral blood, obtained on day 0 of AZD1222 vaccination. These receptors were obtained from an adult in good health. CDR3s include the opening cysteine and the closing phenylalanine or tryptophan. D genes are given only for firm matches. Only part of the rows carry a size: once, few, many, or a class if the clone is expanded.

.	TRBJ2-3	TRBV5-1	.	CASSLEGLWGTDTQYF	TGCGCCAGCAGCTTAGAAGGACTCTGGGGCACAGATACGCAGTATTTT
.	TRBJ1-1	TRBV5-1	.	CASSTGPAGNTEAFF	TGCGCCAGCAGCACTGGACCGGCGGGGAACACTGAAGCTTTCTTT
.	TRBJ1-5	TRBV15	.	CATREIGPTGINQPQHF	TGTGCCACCAGAGAGATAGGACCCACAGGGATCAACCAGCCCCAGCATTTT
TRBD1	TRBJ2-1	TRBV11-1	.	CAIAGGYYNEQFF	TGTGCCATCGCAGGGGGTTACTACAATGAGCAGTTCTTC
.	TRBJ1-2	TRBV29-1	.	CSVEAAEELNYGYTF	TGCAGCGTTGAAGCAGCGGAGGAGCTAAACTATGGCTACACCTTC
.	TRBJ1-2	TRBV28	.	CASSQFRDNYGYTF	TGTGCCAGCAGTCAGTTCAGGGATAACTATGGCTACACCTTC
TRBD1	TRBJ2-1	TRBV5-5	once	CASSPATGSYNEQFF	TGTGCCAGCAGCCCGGCGACAGGGTCCTACAATGAGCAGTTCTTC
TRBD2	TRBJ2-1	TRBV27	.	CASSLATRAGGPSEQFF	TGTGCCAGCAGTTTAGCGACAAGAGCGGGAGGGCCGAGTGAGCAGTTCTTC
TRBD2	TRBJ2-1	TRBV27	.	CASSYTSVRNEQFF	TGTGCCAGCAGTTATACTAGCGTTAGAAATGAGCAGTTCTTC
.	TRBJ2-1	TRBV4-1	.	CASRSPGRNNEQFF	TGCGCCAGCAGATCCCCGGGGCGGAACAATGAGCAGTTCTTC
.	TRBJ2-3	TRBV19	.	CASRDRLATDTQYF	TGTGCCAGTAGGGACAGACTCGCCACAGATACGCAGTATTTT
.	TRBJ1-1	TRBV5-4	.	CASSFRQVNTEAFF	TGTGCCAGCAGCTTCCGGCAGGTGAACACTGAAGCTTTCTTT
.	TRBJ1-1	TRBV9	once	CASSVATDTEAFF	TGTGCCAGCAGCGTAGCTACAGACACTGAAGCTTTCTTT
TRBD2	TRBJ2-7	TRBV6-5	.	CASSYSGREVSYEQYF	TGTGCCAGCAGTTACTCTGGGCGGGAGGTCTCCTACGAGCAGTACTTC
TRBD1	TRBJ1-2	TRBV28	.	CAIWTGPGINYGYTF	TGTGCCATCTGGACAGGGCCAGGGATAAACTATGGCTACACCTTC
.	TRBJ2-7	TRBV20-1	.	CSASEGVAEYYEQYF	TGCAGTGCTAGTGAGGGTGTAGCGGAGTACTACGAGCAGTACTTC
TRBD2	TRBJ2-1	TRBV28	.	CASSSILADNEQFF	TGTGCCAGCAGCTCAATACTAGCGGACAATGAGCAGTTCTTC
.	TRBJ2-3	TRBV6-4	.	CASSPVGTTDTQYF	TGTGCCAGCAGTCCCGTCGGGACCACAGATACGCAGTATTTT
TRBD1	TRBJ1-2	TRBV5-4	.	CASSQQGWRGHGYTF	TGTGCCAGCAGCCAACAGGGGTGGCGGGGCCATGGCTACACCTTC
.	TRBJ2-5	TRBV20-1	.	CSGHSRETQYF	TGCAGTGGACACAGTAGAGAGACCCAGTACTTC
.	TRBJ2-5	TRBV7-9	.	CASSYGKYEETQYF	TGTGCCAGCAGCTACGGAAAATATGAAGAGACCCAGTACTTC
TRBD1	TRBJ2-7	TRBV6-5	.	CASSRQGQGFGEQYF	TGTGCCAGCAGCCGCCAGGGACAGGGTTTTGGCGAGCAGTACTTC
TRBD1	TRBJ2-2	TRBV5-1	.	CASSLVGQGFTGELFF	TGCGCCAGCAGCTTGGTGGGACAGGGGTTTACCGGGGAGCTGTTTTTT
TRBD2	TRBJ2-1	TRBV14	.	CASSPLAGPGGLYNEQFF	TGTGCCAGCAGTCCCCTAGCGGGACCCGGAGGACTTTACAATGAGCAGTTCTTC
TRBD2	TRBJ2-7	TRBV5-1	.	CASSLSSGSYEQYF	TGCGCCAGCAGCTTGTCTAGCGGGTCCTACGAGCAGTACTTC
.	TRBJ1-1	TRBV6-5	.	CASSHFNTEAFF	TGTGCCAGCAGCCACTTTAACACTGAAGCTTTCTTT
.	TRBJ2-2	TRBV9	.	CASSQGTGELFF	TGTGCCAGCAGCCAAGGGACCGGGGAGCTGTTTTTT
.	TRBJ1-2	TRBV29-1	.	CSVGRSDYGYTF	TGCAGCGTTGGAAGGTCAGACTATGGCTACACCTTC
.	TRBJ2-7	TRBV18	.	CASSPDLGTYEQYF	TGTGCCAGCTCACCAGACCTAGGGACCTACGAGCAGTACTTC
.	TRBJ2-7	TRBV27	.	CASSGIPYEQYF	TGTGCCAGCAGCGGGATTCCCTACGAGCAGTACTTC
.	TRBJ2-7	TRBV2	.	CASSVTEQYF	TGTGCCAGCAGCGTAACAGAGCAGTACTTC
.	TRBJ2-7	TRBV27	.	CASIGSSYEQYF	TGTGCCAGCATTGGTAGCTCCTACGAGCAGTACTTC
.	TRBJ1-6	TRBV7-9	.	CASSPDIIDSPLHF	TGTGCCAGCAGCCCTGACATTATTGATTCACCCCTCCACTTT
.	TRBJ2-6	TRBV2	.	CASSASGTHQISGANVLTF	TGTGCCAGCAGCGCGTCCGGGACACATCAGATTTCTGGGGCCAACGTCCTGACTTTC
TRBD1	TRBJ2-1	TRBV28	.	CASSQEMTGLDEQFF	TGTGCCAGCAGCCAAGAAATGACAGGGTTGGATGAGCAGTTCTTC
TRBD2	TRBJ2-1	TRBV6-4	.	CASKGLAGEGNEQFF	TGTGCCAGCAAAGGACTAGCGGGAGAAGGCAATGAGCAGTTCTTC
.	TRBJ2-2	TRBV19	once	CASSISAGDTGELFF	TGTGCCAGTAGTATATCGGCAGGGGACACCGGGGAGCTGTTTTTT
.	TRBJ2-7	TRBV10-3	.	CAISPYTDSYEQYF	TGTGCCATCAGCCCTTACACCGATTCCTACGAGCAGTACTTC
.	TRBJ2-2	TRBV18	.	CASSPPQGLGNTGELFF	TGTGCCAGCTCACCACCGCAAGGGCTAGGGAACACCGGGGAGCTGTTTTTT
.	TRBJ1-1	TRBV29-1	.	CSVWGGGPEAFF	TGCAGCGTTTGGGGTGGGGGACCTGAAGCTTTCTTT
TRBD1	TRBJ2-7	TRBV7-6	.	CASARGVGTDSLEQYF	TGTGCCAGCGCCCGGGGAGTAGGGACAGACTCCCTCGAGCAGTACTTC
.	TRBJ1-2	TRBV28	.	CASSRRRANYGYTF	TGTGCCAGCAGCCGCCGACGAGCTAACTATGGCTACACCTTC
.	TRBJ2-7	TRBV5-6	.	CASSLVGPLETYEQYF	TGTGCCAGCAGCTTGGTAGGCCCCTTGGAGACCTACGAGCAGTACTTC
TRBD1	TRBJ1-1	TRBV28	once	CASSYHIGQVEAFF	TGTGCCAGCAGTTACCATATAGGACAGGTTGAAGCTTTCTTT
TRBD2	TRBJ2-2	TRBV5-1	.	CASSRTSGLGELFF	TGCGCCAGCAGTCGGACTAGCGGACTTGGGGAGCTGTTTTTT
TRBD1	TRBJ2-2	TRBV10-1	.	CASSRDRSNTGELFF	TGCGCCAGCAGTCGGGACAGGTCGAACACCGGGGAGCTGTTTTTT
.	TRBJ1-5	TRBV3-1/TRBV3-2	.	CASSQVHVNQPQHF	TGTGCCAGCAGCCAAGTACACGTCAATCAGCCCCAGCATTTT
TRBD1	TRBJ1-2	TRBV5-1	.	CASSLEQGAYGYTF	TGCGCCAGCAGCTTGGAGCAGGGGGCCTATGGCTACACCTTC
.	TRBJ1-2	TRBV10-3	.	CAISEMRYGYTF	TGTGCCATCAGTGAGATGCGCTATGGCTACACCTTC
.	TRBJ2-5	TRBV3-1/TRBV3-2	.	CASSQEGSPETQYF	TGTGCCAGCAGCCAAGAAGGAAGTCCAGAGACCCAGTACTTC
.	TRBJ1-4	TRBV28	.	CASSFSGLIEKLFF	TGTGCCAGCAGTTTCTCAGGGTTAATTGAAAAACTGTTTTTT
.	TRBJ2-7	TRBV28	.	CASSSPPYEQYF	TGTGCCAGCAGTTCCCCTCCCTACGAGCAGTACTTC
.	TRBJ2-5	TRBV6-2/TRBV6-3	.	CASSYSSRETQYF	TGTGCCAGCAGTTACTCGTCGAGAGAGACCCAGTACTTC